What follows are 3 T cell receptor beta chains derived from one specimen sequenced in a study of cytomegalovirus exposure and HLA in healthy donors. In the PCR, 60 Vbeta and 13 Jbeta primers were used. The table came from immunoSEQ multiplex PCR; TCRdb's copy has only in-frame clones and leaves some out. This repertoire shows tens of thousands of clones, around 80% found once; its top ten account for more than 2.5%. The sample comprised PBMCs. The receptors shown here come from a man aged 50 or older in good health and CMV-seropositive.

This clone appeared a few times. This chain joins TRBV11-1 and TRBJ2-7; 8 bases are shared with TRBD1. V trimming: 5 bases; J trimming: 2 bases; junction bases outside the gene matches: 5. Per germline, CDR1 SGHAT and CDR2 FQDESV (reference sequence). The CDR3 spans 14 residues. The DNA for the CDR3 is TGTGCCAGCAGCCAGACAGGGGTGGCCTACGAGCAGTACTTC. Encoded protein: CASSQTGVAYEQYF.

The V and J genes are TRBV4-1 and TRBJ2-1; 8 positions match TRBD2. The ends lost 8 bases at V and 7 bases at J; junction bases unmatched: 10. The V gene's germline CDR1 is MGHRA and CDR2 YSYEKL. The CDR3 has 14 residues. In DNA form, the CDR3 reads TGCGCCAGCGGGGCCGGGACTAGTTATAATGAGCAGTTCTTC. Translating it yields CASGAGTSYNEQFF.

This clone was observed a single time. The chain recombines TRBV19 with TRBJ1-5, with 7 bases matching TRBD1. Germline-derived CDR1 and CDR2 are LNHDA and SQIVND (reference sequence). The CDR3 length is 15 residues. V shed 5 bases, J shed 5 bases, and the junction held 9 bases outside the gene matches. CDR3: CASSSIDRVHQPQHF. The CDR3 DNA reads as TGTGCCAGTAGTTCCATTGACAGGGTACATCAGCCCCAGCATTTT.